This T cell receptor beta chain is from a study of cytomegalovirus exposure and HLA in healthy donors. Whole-study findings and limits: The later analysis indicated that the majority of CMV-associated TCR beta chains appeared HLA-restricted.

In nominal health when sampled, donors likely had unrecorded immune exposures nonetheless. A note on this clone: Its matching antigen is unknown.

The PCR contained 60 Vbeta and 13 Jbeta primers. Repertoires were generated with immunoSEQ multiplex PCR, while TCRdb's copy carries only in-frame clones and drops some. Of some 51,000 clones listed, 65% to 80% are singletons. Per germline, CDR1 MGHRA and CDR2 YSYEKL. CDR3 size: 15 residues. With 4 bases clipped from V and 7 bases from J, the junction kept 10 bases outside the gene matches. Material: PBMCs. The gene calls are TRBV4-1 and TRBJ1-1, with 9 bases lining up with TRBD1. The sequence was collected from a man in his forties or fifties in good health and CMV-seropositive. CDR3 in amino acids: CASSLSGQGSYEAFF. In nucleotides, the CDR3 is TGCGCCAGCAGCCTTTCCGGACAGGGGAGCTATGAAGCTTTCTTT.